One and the same sample provided the 20 T cell receptor beta chains below, sequenced in a study of chemoradiotherapy in HPV16-positive cancers. TCRdb's table, derived via immunoSEQ multiplex PCR, lists solely in-frame clones and lacks some. The sample holds 36,000 or so clones; just under 80% are singletons and the top ten take roughly 3.8%. Sequenced here: blood, sampled from a patient who underwent chemoradiotherapy. These receptors all stem from a human donor with HPV-associated anogenital cancer.

The chain carries TRBV7-9 and TRBJ2-7; D not certain. Trimming shortened V by 3 bases and J by 3 bases, and 15 bases separated the two germline ends. The CDR3 contains 15 residues. CDR1 is SEHNR, CDR2 FQNEAQ, per germline (reference sequence). The CDR3 DNA sequence: TGTGCCAGCAGCTTGGGGATCGGGTGGGTCTACGAGCAGTACTTC. It translates to CASSLGIGWVYEQYF.

The V gene is TRBV7-2, the J gene TRBJ2-3; D gene unclear. The CDR3 runs 14 residues. Trimming shortened V by 7 bases and J by 1 base, and 12 bases separated the two germline ends. Per the germline V gene, CDR1 is SGHTA and CDR2 is FQGNSA. CDR3 DNA sequence: TGTGCCAGCAACCCCTTTAGAGGCACAGATACGCAGTATTTT. It codes for CASNPFRGTDTQYF. Full variable domain (remainder filled in from reference TRBV7-2 and TRBJ2-3): GAGVSQSPSNKVTEKGKDVELRCDPISGHTALYWYRQSLGQGLEFLIYFQGNSAPDKSGLPSDRFSAERTGGSVSTLTIQRTQQEDSAVYLCASNPFRGTDTQYFGPGTRLTVL.

The chain employs TRBV6-5 and TRBJ2-2, with a tentative D call TRBD2 (6 bases). Germline values: CDR1 MNHEY, CDR2 SVGAGI. V shed 4 bases and J shed 0 bases, with 12 bases lying between them. The CDR3 runs 16 residues. The CDR3 sequence: CASSLLAAANTGELFF. In nucleotides, the CDR3 is TGTGCCAGCAGTTTATTAGCGGCAGCGAACACCGGGGAGCTGTTTTTT.

The chain is built from TRBV14 and TRBJ2-5, with a possible D match to TRBD2 (7 bases). Germline CDR1 and CDR2: SGHDN and FVKESK. This CDR3 spans 14 amino acids. V lost 5 bases and J lost 5, with 15 bases in between. The CDR3 here is CASSGGGGAETQYF. DNA for the CDR3: TGTGCCAGCAGCGGAGGAGGGGGGGCGGAGACCCAGTACTTC.

J is TRBJ1-6 and V is TRBV11-1, with D perhaps TRBD1 (5 bases). Germline values: CDR1 SGHAT, CDR2 FQDESV (reference sequence). Deletions cut 10 bases from V and 10 bases from J, with 17 bases between. The CDR3 extends over 13 amino acids. CDR3 DNA sequence: TGTGCCACCTCCATGGGGGTAGAGTCACCCCTCCACTTT. Amino acid sequence: CATSMGVESPLHF.

The chain is built from TRBV9 and TRBJ2-3; 12 nucleotides line up with TRBD2. CDR1 is SGDLS and CDR2 is YYNGEE in the germline V gene. This CDR3 is 14 amino acids long. V lost 4 bases to trimming and J lost 6 bases; unmatched junction nucleotides: 3. CDR3 nucleotides: TGTGCCAGCAGCCAAACTAGCGGGGGGGATACGCAGTATTTT. It yields the protein CASSQTSGGDTQYF.

This chain uses TRBV2 with TRBJ2-5; D uncertain. The V end lost 4 bases, the J end lost 1 base, and 10 bases lay between the germline ends. CDR3 length equals 14 residues. The germline V gene has CDR1 SNHLY and CDR2 FYNNEI. The DNA of the CDR3 is TGTGCCAGCAGTGGCGGCATGGGCCAAGAGACCCAGTACTTC. Translated, it gives CASSGGMGQETQYF.

The gene calls are TRBV27 and TRBJ2-6; D uncertain. This CDR3 has 14 residues. CDR1 and CDR2 from the germline V gene are MNHEY and SMNVEV (reference sequence). The V end lost 3 bases, the J end lost 0 bases, and 3 bases lay between the germline ends. CDR3 region: CASSFYSGANVLTF. DNA for the CDR3: TGTGCCAGCAGTTTTTACTCTGGGGCCAACGTCCTGACTTTC.

The chain links TRBV7-2 to TRBJ1-3; D perhaps matches TRBD1 (6 bases). CDR1 is SGHTA, CDR2 FQGNSA, per germline. This CDR3 is 15 amino acids long. Trimming cost V 5 bases and J 1 base, with 12 bases left between them. CDR3 loop: CASSELGGSGNTIYF. CDR3 nucleotide sequence: TGTGCCAGCAGCGAACTAGGGGGGTCTGGAAACACCATATATTTT.

This chain connects TRBV7-2 to TRBJ1-2, with D uncertain. The CDR3 length is 15 residues. V gave up 2 bases and J gave up 6 bases, with 16 bases separating them. Germline-derived CDR1 and CDR2 are SGHTA and FQGNSA. The CDR3 nucleotides are TGTGCCAGCAGCTTAATGCACATACCCAGTGATGGCTACACCTTC. It is translated as CASSLMHIPSDGYTF.

The rearrangement links TRBV28 to TRBJ2-1, with D maybe TRBD1 (6 bases). The CDR3 spans 15 residues. V dropped 3 bases and J dropped 1 base, with 10 bases sitting between them. Germline CDR1 reads MDHEN; CDR2 reads SYDVKM. The CDR3 DNA sequence: TGTGCCAGCAGTTTCTTAGGGGGATCCTACAATGAGCAGTTCTTC. Translation gives CASSFLGGSYNEQFF.

CDR3 nucleotides: TGTGCCAGCAGGGGACTAGTCGCCCACGAGCAGTACTTC. Encoded protein: CASRGLVAHEQYF. The chain combines TRBV6-1 with TRBJ2-7, with 8 bases aligning to TRBD2. CDR1 and CDR2 from the germline V gene are MNHNS and SASEGT. The CDR3 runs 13 residues. The J segment lost 5 bases and the V segment lost 6 bases, leaving 6 bases of the junction unmatched.

The chain has TRBV6-1 and TRBJ2-5; 8 bases map to TRBD2. Per germline, CDR1 MNHNS and CDR2 SASEGT. Trimming at V came to 0 bases and at J to 4 bases, leaving 10 bases not matched to a gene. The CDR3 is made up of 17 amino acids. The CDR3 DNA follows: TGTGCCAGCAGTGAAGCGCGAGGCGGGGGGCCGCTAGAGACCCAGTACTTC. Amino acids: CASSEARGGGPLETQYF.

This clone was picked up a small number of times. The chain is built from TRBV5-4 and TRBJ1-2; a possible D gene is TRBD1 (5 bases). CDR1 and CDR2 (germline): SGHNT, YYREEE (reference sequence). The CDR3 covers 14 residues. The ends were cut back, 0 bases at V and 2 bases at J, with 8 bases in the middle. The CDR3 DNA reads TGTGCCAGCAGCTTGGCCCGACAGAACTATGGCTACACCTTC. Protein: CASSLARQNYGYTF.

The V and J genes are TRBV7-3 and TRBJ2-3, with D uncertain. This CDR3 contains 15 residues. From germline, CDR1 is SGHTA and CDR2 FQGTGA. The ends were cut back, 6 bases at V and 0 bases at J, with 13 bases in the middle. CDR3 region: CASSPSGSSTDTQYF. Here the CDR3 DNA reads TGTGCCAGCAGTCCCTCAGGCTCTAGCACAGATACGCAGTATTTT.

A few counts support this clone. The chain uses TRBV19 and TRBJ2-2; D is uncertain. CDR1 and CDR2 from the germline V gene are LNHDA and SQIVND (reference sequence). The length of the CDR3 is 14 residues. V was cut by 7 bases and J by 5 bases, with 14 bases left in between. This chain's CDR3 is CASKIGAETGELFF. DNA for the CDR3: TGTGCCAGTAAAATCGGCGCGGAGACCGGGGAGCTGTTTTTT.

The rearrangement joins TRBV19 to TRBJ2-7; possible D gene TRBD2, 6 bases. CDR1 and CDR2 from the germline V gene are LNHDA and SQIVND (reference sequence). Trimming removed 8 bases at V and 3 bases at J, with 11 bases between. This CDR3 region has 12 residues. This chain's CDR3 is CASGRGDYEQYF. The CDR3 nucleotides are TGTGCCAGTGGACGCGGGGACTACGAGCAGTACTTC.

The chain is built from TRBV7-8 and TRBJ1-3; D uncertain. The CDR3 extends over 17 amino acids. Germline assignment: CDR1 SGHVS and CDR2 FQNEAQ. Trimming removed 1 base at V and 4 bases at J, with 17 bases between. The CDR3 sequence is CASSLGRRRGSGNTIYF. CDR3 nucleotides: TGTGCCAGCAGCTTAGGACGTCGGCGGGGTTCAGGAAACACCATATATTTT.

V gene TRBV30 combines with J gene TRBJ2-7; 10 nucleotides line up with TRBD1. Looked up from germline, CDR1 is GTSNPN and CDR2 is SVGIG (reference sequence). The CDR3 consists of 15 residues. V gave up 0 bases and J gave up 7 bases; unmatched junction bases: 9. CDR3 sequence reads: CAWSVMGTGASEQYF. CDR3 nucleotides: TGTGCCTGGAGTGTAATGGGGACAGGGGCTTCAGAGCAGTACTTC.

The chain combines TRBV30 with TRBJ2-1; possible D gene TRBD2, 5 bases. The germline V gene has CDR1 GTSNPN and CDR2 SVGIG (reference sequence). This CDR3 has 11 residues. V lost 3 bases and J lost 7, with 7 bases in between. CDR3 nucleotides: TGTGCCTGGAGAACGGGAAATGAGCAGTTCTTC. Translation: CAWRTGNEQFF.